This entry concerns a single T cell receptor beta chain. Its antigen is not known. This entry belongs to a study of monozygotic twins with cystic fibrosis. Whole-study results and caveats: Unrelated CF individuals shared fewer identical clonotypes than monozygotic CF twins. In 13 of 16 pairs, V gene usage was closest to the co-twin's.

CDR1 SGHNT and CDR2 YENEEA come from the germline V gene. V was pared by 5 bases and J by 5 bases, with 13 bases between. The CDR3 has 13 residues. Some clones are missing from TCRdb's copy, which holds only in-frame ones; the method was immunoSEQ multiplex PCR. The sample carries about 9,600 clones, approximately 91% recorded once. The sequencing sample was made of blood. The V gene is TRBV11-3, the J gene TRBJ2-7; weak D call: TRBD1 (6 bases). The sequence derives from a boy between 2 and 10 years old with cystic fibrosis. In DNA, the CDR3 is TGTGCCAGCAGCGGGGACATTTCCAACGAGCAGTACGTC. This codes for CASSGDISNEQYV.